Listed below are T cell receptor beta chains from one sample, sequenced in a study of T cells in Graves' hyperthyroidism and ophthalmopathy. TCRdb passed the multiplex PCR reads through MiXCR, listing each CDR3 protein once. The sample includes about 640,000 distinct CDR3 sequences, 20% to 25% of them seen just once. The sample taken for sequencing was blood. The source is a man aged 25 to 40 with Graves' ophthalmopathy. CDR3s include the opening cysteine and the closing phenylalanine or tryptophan. The D gene is left open where the match is weak. Expanded clones get a size class; other rows say once, few or many, or leave the size out.

J gene: TRBJ1-1
D gene: -
V gene: TRBV4-1
clone size: once
CDR3 DNA: TGCGCCAGCAGCCGCTCCTCAAACTTGAACACTGAAGCTTTCTTT
CDR3 protein: CASSRSSNLNTEAFF

J gene: TRBJ2-3
D gene: TRBD2
V gene: TRBV2
clone size: many
CDR3 DNA: TGTGCCAGCAGTGAACTAGCGGGAGGGCCTCCAGATACGCAGTATTTT
CDR3 protein: CASSELAGGPPDTQYF

J gene: TRBJ2-7
D gene: TRBD2
V gene: TRBV2
clone size: many
CDR3 DNA: TGTGCCAGCAGTGACGAAAGCGGGAGATCAGTCGAGCAGTACTTC
CDR3 protein: CASSDESGRSVEQYF

J gene: TRBJ1-1
D gene: -
V gene: TRBV29-1
clone size: -
CDR3 DNA: TGCAGCATGTCAAGATTACAGGGCACTGAAGCTTTCTTT
CDR3 protein: CSMSRLQGTEAFF

J gene: TRBJ2-7
D gene: -
V gene: TRBV4-1
clone size: -
CDR3 DNA: TGCGCCAGCAGCCAAGATAGTCTGTTCTCCTACGAGCAGTACTTC
CDR3 protein: CASSQDSLFSYEQYF

J gene: TRBJ2-7
D gene: TRBD2
V gene: TRBV20-1
clone size: -
CDR3 DNA: TGCAGTGCTAGGAGGCCTAGCGGGTTATCCTACGAGCAGTACTTC
CDR3 protein: CSARRPSGLSYEQYF

J gene: TRBJ1-1
D gene: -
V gene: TRBV11-2
clone size: many
CDR3 DNA: TGTGCCAGCAGCCCCGGGGCGGACACTGAAGCTTTCTTT
CDR3 protein: CASSPGADTEAFF

J gene: TRBJ2-7
D gene: -
V gene: TRBV7-3
clone size: -
CDR3 DNA: TGTGCCAGCAGCTTAAAGGACATCTCCTACGAGCAGTACTTC
CDR3 protein: CASSLKDISYEQYF

J gene: TRBJ2-3
D gene: -
V gene: TRBV28
clone size: many
CDR3 DNA: TGTGCCAGCAGTTTATCAGACCAGTTCACAGATACGCAGTATTTT
CDR3 protein: CASSLSDQFTDTQYF

J gene: TRBJ2-1
D gene: -
V gene: TRBV3-1
clone size: many
CDR3 DNA: TGTGCCAGCAGTTACGGCGAGGCGCAGTTCTTC
CDR3 protein: CASSYGEAQFF

J gene: TRBJ2-2
D gene: -
V gene: TRBV15
clone size: few
CDR3 DNA: TGTGCCACCAGCCCGGGGAACTCGAACACCGGGGAGCTGTTTTTT
CDR3 protein: CATSPGNSNTGELFF

J gene: TRBJ2-3
D gene: TRBD2
V gene: TRBV14
clone size: -
CDR3 DNA: TGTGCCAGCAGCCAAGGACTAGCGGGATTTCCAGATACGCAGTATTTT
CDR3 protein: CASSQGLAGFPDTQYF

J gene: TRBJ1-4
D gene: TRBD1
V gene: TRBV7-6
clone size: -
CDR3 DNA: TGTGCCAGCAGCCCCATGCGACAGGGGGATGAAAAACTGTTTTTT
CDR3 protein: CASSPMRQGDEKLFF

J gene: TRBJ2-5
D gene: -
V gene: TRBV4-2
clone size: -
CDR3 DNA: TGTGCCAGCAGCCAAGACTGGGCGGGCCAAGAGACCCAGTACTTC
CDR3 protein: CASSQDWAGQETQYF

J gene: TRBJ2-7
D gene: -
V gene: TRBV2
clone size: many
CDR3 DNA: TGTGCCAGCACCGACGAATCGACGGTCTACGAGCAGTACTTC
CDR3 protein: CASTDESTVYEQYF

J gene: TRBJ2-1
D gene: -
V gene: TRBV14
clone size: -
CDR3 DNA: TGTGCCAGCAGCCAAAGTTTCAGGGCGATAGCTGAGCAGTTCTTC
CDR3 protein: CASSQSFRAIAEQFF

J gene: TRBJ1-5
D gene: TRBD1
V gene: TRBV4-3
clone size: -
CDR3 DNA: TGCGCCAGCAGCCACCACCCTTGGACCGGGACAGAGTTTAATCAGCCCCAGCATTTT
CDR3 protein: CASSHHPWTGTEFNQPQHF

J gene: TRBJ1-2
D gene: -
V gene: TRBV27
clone size: few
CDR3 DNA: TGTGCCAGCAGTATTTCGGGCCGGCTAGATTATGGCTACACCTTC
CDR3 protein: CASSISGRLDYGYTF

J gene: TRBJ2-2
D gene: -
V gene: TRBV2
clone size: -
CDR3 DNA: TGTGCCAGCATCAAGCCCCCCGTGGGCGGGGAGCTGTTTTTT
CDR3 protein: CASIKPPVGGELFF

J gene: TRBJ2-7
D gene: -
V gene: TRBV28
clone size: -
CDR3 DNA: TGTGCCTCTCAATCCACGGGGGCTTCCTCCTACGAGCAGTACTTC
CDR3 protein: CASQSTGASSYEQYF

J gene: TRBJ2-2
D gene: TRBD2
V gene: TRBV2
clone size: -
CDR3 DNA: TGTGCCAGCAAAGTAGCGGGAGTGAACACCGGGGAGCTGTTTTTT
CDR3 protein: CASKVAGVNTGELFF

J gene: TRBJ2-1
D gene: -
V gene: TRBV7-2
clone size: few
CDR3 DNA: TGTGCCAGCAGCTTCCCGGGCGTCGAGCAGTTCTTC
CDR3 protein: CASSFPGVEQFF

J gene: TRBJ2-5
D gene: TRBD2
V gene: TRBV14
clone size: -
CDR3 DNA: TGCGCCAGCAGTGAAGCGGGAGTAGAGACCCAGTACTTC
CDR3 protein: CASSEAGVETQYF

J gene: TRBJ2-2
D gene: -
V gene: TRBV28
clone size: many
CDR3 DNA: TGTGCCAGCAGTTTAGGACCTTACACCGGGGAGCTGTTTTTT
CDR3 protein: CASSLGPYTGELFF

J gene: TRBJ2-7
D gene: TRBD1
V gene: TRBV7-2
clone size: few
CDR3 DNA: TGTGCCAGCAGCCCTCCTGTCCGGGACAGGGGGTACGAGCAGTACTTC
CDR3 protein: CASSPPVRDRGYEQYF

J gene: TRBJ2-7
D gene: -
V gene: TRBV28
clone size: many
CDR3 DNA: TGTGCCAGCAGTCCCTCGGGGACCACCGGCTACGAGCAGTACTTC
CDR3 protein: CASSPSGTTGYEQYF

J gene: TRBJ2-3
D gene: TRBD1
V gene: TRBV27
clone size: many
CDR3 DNA: TGTGCCAGCAGTTCCGGGACAGCCATGAGCACAGATACGCAGTATTTT
CDR3 protein: CASSSGTAMSTDTQYF

J gene: TRBJ2-1
D gene: -
V gene: TRBV18
clone size: -
CDR3 DNA: TGTGCCAGCTCTCCTCAAGCGGAGCAGTTCTTC
CDR3 protein: CASSPQAEQFF

J gene: TRBJ1-1
D gene: -
V gene: TRBV5-6
clone size: many
CDR3 DNA: TGTGCCAGCAGCTCGGACCTCTGGGAAGCTTTCTTT
CDR3 protein: CASSSDLWEAFF

J gene: TRBJ1-5
D gene: -
V gene: TRBV28
clone size: -
CDR3 DNA: TGTGCCAGCAGTTTACCAGGGACGAATCAGCCCCAGCATTTT
CDR3 protein: CASSLPGTNQPQHF

J gene: TRBJ1-1
D gene: -
V gene: TRBV29-1
clone size: many
CDR3 DNA: TGCAGCGTTGGACAGTCAACTGAAGCTTTCTTT
CDR3 protein: CSVGQSTEAFF

J gene: TRBJ2-1
D gene: -
V gene: TRBV10-3
clone size: -
CDR3 DNA: TGTGCCATCAGTGAAGTTCGGGGCGAGCAGTTCTTC
CDR3 protein: CAISEVRGEQFF

J gene: TRBJ2-2
D gene: -
V gene: TRBV6-1
clone size: many
CDR3 DNA: TGTGCCAGCGTCAGGGATGCGACCGGGGAGCTGTTTTTT
CDR3 protein: CASVRDATGELFF

J gene: TRBJ2-5
D gene: -
V gene: TRBV7-6
clone size: many
CDR3 DNA: TGTGCCAGCAGCTTAAACAGGGGAGGGCCCACAGAGACCCAGTACTTC
CDR3 protein: CASSLNRGGPTETQYF

J gene: TRBJ1-2
D gene: -
V gene: TRBV3-2
clone size: -
CDR3 DNA: TGTGCCAGCAGCCCGGACAGGGGGCAGCAGAACTATGGCTACACCTTC
CDR3 protein: CASSPDRGQQNYGYTF

J gene: TRBJ2-3
D gene: -
V gene: TRBV28
clone size: -
CDR3 DNA: TGTGCCAGCAGTGAATATAGGGCCAGCACAGATACGCAGTATTTT
CDR3 protein: CASSEYRASTDTQYF

J gene: TRBJ2-5
D gene: -
V gene: TRBV2
clone size: many
CDR3 DNA: TGTGCCAGCAGTGTAACAGGCGTCGCGGGGACCCAGTACTTC
CDR3 protein: CASSVTGVAGTQYF

J gene: TRBJ1-5
D gene: -
V gene: TRBV28
clone size: many
CDR3 DNA: TGTGCCAGCAGTTTAATTGGCAATCAGCCCCAGCATTTT
CDR3 protein: CASSLIGNQPQHF

J gene: TRBJ1-5
D gene: TRBD1
V gene: TRBV2
clone size: many
CDR3 DNA: TGTGCCAGCAGGACAGGGCCCTCCAATCAGCCCCAGCATTTT
CDR3 protein: CASRTGPSNQPQHF

J gene: TRBJ2-5
D gene: -
V gene: TRBV15
clone size: few
CDR3 DNA: TGTGCCACCAGCAGAGGGCTTCTTCAAGAGACCCAGTACTTC
CDR3 protein: CATSRGLLQETQYF

J gene: TRBJ2-1
D gene: TRBD2
V gene: TRBV6-1
clone size: -
CDR3 DNA: TGTGCCAGCAGTCAACCCCGCGGGAGGAGGGAGACGAATGAGCAGTTCTTC
CDR3 protein: CASSQPRGRRETNEQFF

J gene: TRBJ2-3
D gene: TRBD2
V gene: TRBV30
clone size: few
CDR3 DNA: TGTGCCTGGAGCCGACTAGCGGAGAGAGCGGGTACGCAGTATTTT
CDR3 protein: CAWSRLAERAGTQYF

J gene: TRBJ1-1
D gene: TRBD1
V gene: TRBV6-2/TRBV6-3
clone size: -
CDR3 DNA: TGTGCCACCGTGGACAGGGTGGACACTGAAGCTTTCTTT
CDR3 protein: CATVDRVDTEAFF

J gene: TRBJ2-3
D gene: TRBD2
V gene: TRBV12-3/TRBV12-4
clone size: many
CDR3 DNA: TGTGCCAGCACCGAGACTAGCGGGAGTACGACGCAGTATTTT
CDR3 protein: CASTETSGSTTQYF

J gene: TRBJ2-5
D gene: -
V gene: TRBV7-2
clone size: -
CDR3 DNA: TGTGCCAGCAGCTTACTGACTAGTATGGGTTGGGAGACCCAGTACTTC
CDR3 protein: CASSLLTSMGWETQYF

J gene: TRBJ2-7
D gene: TRBD2
V gene: TRBV12-3/TRBV12-4
clone size: few
CDR3 DNA: TGTGCCAGCAGTTGGGGGGGCTACGAGCAGTACTTC
CDR3 protein: CASSWGGYEQYF

J gene: TRBJ1-3
D gene: -
V gene: TRBV27
clone size: -
CDR3 DNA: TGTGCCAGCAGTTCCCGGGCCTCTGGAAACACCATATATTTT
CDR3 protein: CASSSRASGNTIYF

J gene: TRBJ2-2
D gene: TRBD2
V gene: TRBV12-3/TRBV12-4
clone size: few
CDR3 DNA: TGTGCCAGCAGTTTGTGGGAGGGCGGCGGGGAGCTGTTTTTT
CDR3 protein: CASSLWEGGGELFF

J gene: TRBJ2-1
D gene: -
V gene: TRBV5-1
clone size: few
CDR3 DNA: TGCGCCAGCAGCCTCCCTTGGCACAATGAGCAGTTCTTC
CDR3 protein: CASSLPWHNEQFF

J gene: TRBJ1-2
D gene: -
V gene: TRBV20-1
clone size: many
CDR3 DNA: TGCAGTGCTAGAGATCGCGGCAGCCTAGGGGGCTACACCTTC
CDR3 protein: CSARDRGSLGGYTF

J gene: TRBJ2-1
D gene: -
V gene: TRBV28
clone size: many
CDR3 DNA: TGTGCCAGCCGGACCTCTTCGTCCGGGAGCTCCTACAATGAGCAGTTCTTC
CDR3 protein: CASRTSSSGSSYNEQFF

J gene: TRBJ1-1
D gene: -
V gene: TRBV20-1
clone size: many
CDR3 DNA: TGCAGTGCTCGCGGGAACACTGAAGCTTTCTTT
CDR3 protein: CSARGNTEAFF

J gene: TRBJ2-1
D gene: -
V gene: TRBV20-1
clone size: -
CDR3 DNA: TGCAGTGCCGCTAGCGCCTACAATGAGCAGTTCTTC
CDR3 protein: CSAASAYNEQFF

J gene: TRBJ2-1
D gene: -
V gene: TRBV4-1
clone size: few
CDR3 DNA: TGCGCCAGCAGCGAGGGGGTGTCTACCAATGAGCAGTTCTTC
CDR3 protein: CASSEGVSTNEQFF

J gene: TRBJ2-7
D gene: -
V gene: TRBV19
clone size: few
CDR3 DNA: TGTGCCAGTAGTGCAGGGGCAGGGACCTACGAGCAGTACTTC
CDR3 protein: CASSAGAGTYEQYF